What follows are 28 T cell receptor beta chains derived from one specimen sequenced in a study of a mutant IDH1 vaccine in newly diagnosed glioma (dated by TCRdb to about 2021). Receptor libraries were prepared by the immunoSEQ multiplex PCR assay. TCRdb took over this immuneACCESS table, retaining in-frame rearrangements with V and J assigned. Such tables are incomplete; in checked studies, under half of the missing clones stem from an unresolved V gene, and the remainder is unexplained. This sample gives around 100,000 clones in total; around 79% of them show up just once. The leading ten clones occupy 5.3% of the sample. The label giving this sample's time point can be read as: baseline, week 1 (first vaccination visit). Taken with the paper, the label for treatment or condition translates to: pre-vaccination baseline after standard-of-care therapy. Sequenced material: PBMCs, taken from a glioma patient treated with radiotherapy, temozolomide or both. The origin of the receptors is a man between 40 and 49 years old with glioma. Some clones in this sample may be carry-over from other donors' samples.

The chain employs TRBV13 and TRBJ1-6; D is unclear. Trimming pared 5 bases from V and 15 bases from J, leaving 14 bases between. CDR1 and CDR2 from the germline V gene are PRHDT and FYEKMQ (reference sequence). The CDR3 has 12 residues. CDR3 amino acids: CASSDFTNHLHF. For the CDR3, the DNA is TGTGCCAGCAGCGATTTCACAAACCACCTCCACTTT.

The chain uses TRBV2 and TRBJ2-5; maybe TRBD1 (5 bases). The CDR3 extends over 14 amino acids. V was cut by 4 bases and J by 3 bases, with 12 bases left in between. CDR1 SNHLY and CDR2 FYNNEI come from the germline V gene. The CDR3 sequence is CASSVGETEETQYF. The CDR3 DNA is TGTGCCAGCAGTGTAGGAGAGACAGAAGAGACCCAGTACTTC.

This chain links TRBV5-6 with TRBJ1-3; 9 bases are shared with TRBD1. The CDR3 runs to 16 residues. Germline assignment: CDR1 SGHDT and CDR2 YYEEEE. Germline trimming cut 3 bases from V and 2 bases from J; bases unmatched to any gene: 6. The CDR3 bases are TGTGCCAGCAGCTGGGGACAGGGCAATGCTGGAAACACCATATATTTT. Translated: CASSWGQGNAGNTIYF.

This sequence joins TRBV4-1 and TRBJ1-2, with TRBD1 matching 10 bases. CDR3 length: 14 amino acids. In germline, CDR1 is MGHRA, CDR2 YSYEKL. V lost 4 bases and J lost 4; bases outside the gene matches: 3. Here the CDR3 DNA reads TGCGCCAGCAGCCCGGGACAGGGGTTCTATGGCTACACCTTC. Protein sequence: CASSPGQGFYGYTF.

The chain recombines TRBV2 with TRBJ2-5; possibly TRBD2 for D (6 bases). Between the trimmed V and J ends, which lost 5 bases and 0 bases, there was a span of 10 bases. The CDR3 runs to 14 residues. Germline V gene data show CDR1 as SNHLY and CDR2 as FYNNEI. The chain's CDR3 is CASSWRGYQETQYF. CDR3 bases: TGTGCCAGCAGTTGGCGGGGATACCAAGAGACCCAGTACTTC.

The V and J genes are TRBV5-1 and TRBJ1-2; D not resolved. Germline lookup yields CDR1 SGHRS and CDR2 YFSETQ. The germline V and J ends were trimmed by 0 bases and 4 bases, with 16 bases remaining between them. There are 16 residues in the CDR3. The CDR3 nucleotides are TGCGCCAGCAGCTTGGGACTCCTCCCTTTGGCCTATGGCTACACCTTC. It specifies CASSLGLLPLAYGYTF.

The V call is TRBV4-2, the J call TRBJ2-7, with unresolved D. With 1 base removed from V and 0 bases from J, the gap between germline ends came to 10 bases. Germline V gene data show CDR1 as LGHNA and CDR2 as YNFKEQ. CDR3 length equals 15 residues. The CDR3 nucleotides are TGTGCCAGCAGCCAAGGTGGCTCGGCCTCCTACGAGCAGTACTTC. Protein product: CASSQGGSASYEQYF.

The table lists this clone with a count of one. The chain combines TRBV6-6 with TRBJ1-2; 7 bases match TRBD1. With 2 bases clipped from V and 1 base from J, the junction kept 4 bases outside the gene matches. This CDR3 contains 15 residues. Germline V gives CDR1 MNHNY, CDR2 SVGAGI (reference sequence). The CDR3 is CASSYGQENNYGYTF. CDR3 sequence (DNA): TGTGCCAGCAGTTACGGACAGGAGAATAACTATGGCTACACCTTC.

V is TRBV6-6 and J is TRBJ1-6; TRBD1 agrees at 8 bases. The CDR3 is made up of 16 amino acids. V dropped 0 bases and J dropped 9; count of bases not matched to a gene: 7. From germline, CDR1 is MNHNY and CDR2 SVGAGI (reference sequence). The CDR3 DNA reads as TGTGCCAGCAGTTACTCGCAGGGGGCTTACGGTTCACCCCTCCACTTT. It translates to CASSYSQGAYGSPLHF.

A remark on this clone: Other nucleotide sequences in the sample specify the same CDR3. V and J are TRBV5-1 and TRBJ1-4; D is possibly TRBD1 (5 bases). The germline gives CDR1 SGHRS, CDR2 YFSETQ. The V gene lost 3 bases and the J gene lost 2 bases, with 8 bases spanning the gap. CDR3 length equals 14 residues. Written as DNA, the CDR3 is TGCGCCAGCAGCTCCCAGGGTACTAATGAAAAACTGTTTTTT. Protein product: CASSSQGTNEKLFF.

The chain uses TRBV9 and TRBJ2-5; 8 bases agree with TRBD1. This CDR3 has 15 amino acids. CDR1 SGDLS and CDR2 YYNGEE come from the germline V gene. V lost 0 bases to trimming and J lost 3 bases; unmatched junction nucleotides: 4. The CDR3, as DNA: TGTGCCAGCAGCGTAGGCACAGGGGGAGAAGAGACCCAGTACTTC. It is translated as CASSVGTGGEETQYF. Looking up the rest from reference TRBV9 and TRBJ2-5 gives the full variable domain: DSGVTQTPKHLITATGQRVTLRCSPRSGDLSVYWYQQSLDQGLQFLIQYYNGEERAKGNILERFSAQQFPDLHSELNLSSLELGDSALYFCASSVGTGGEETQYFGPGTRLLVL.

The chain joins TRBV5-4 to TRBJ1-2; unclear D gene. This CDR3 is built from 16 residues. Trimming shortened V by 2 bases and J by 4 bases, and 18 bases separated the two germline ends. Germline V gives CDR1 SGHNT, CDR2 YYREEE (reference sequence). The CDR3 region has the DNA TGTGCCAGCAGCTTCTTACTGTCCTCGACCTCCTATGGCTACACCTTC. It yields the protein CASSFLLSSTSYGYTF.

This chain links TRBV5-6 with TRBJ2-1; 12 bases line up with TRBD2. The CDR3 has 16 amino acids. From germline, CDR1 is SGHDT and CDR2 YYEEEE. J was trimmed by 7 bases and V by 2 bases; bases with no gene match: 7. The CDR3: CASSFPSGGAGNEQFF. CDR3 coding DNA: TGTGCCAGCAGCTTCCCTAGCGGGGGGGCCGGGAATGAGCAGTTCTTC.

The rearrangement joins TRBV4-1 to TRBJ1-2; D is unresolved. Trimming took off 1 base at V and 7 bases at J, with 10 bases between the two ends. The CDR3 spans 13 residues. CDR1 and CDR2 (germline): MGHRA, YSYEKL. CDR3 coding DNA: TGCGCCAGCAGCCAAGTTGGCAGCCTTGGCTACACCTTC. Translating gives CASSQVGSLGYTF.

This clone was detected only once. V and J are TRBV30 and TRBJ1-4, with D tentatively TRBD1 (5 bases). CDR3 size: 14 residues. Germline lookup yields CDR1 GTSNPN and CDR2 SVGIG (reference sequence). Trimming shortened V by 2 bases and J by 3 bases, and 10 bases separated the two germline ends. CDR3 residues: CAWSLAGPNEKLFF. Written as DNA, the CDR3 is TGTGCCTGGAGTTTGGCAGGGCCTAATGAAAAACTGTTTTTT.

The chain employs TRBV27 and TRBJ1-2; D unclear. Between the trimmed V and J ends, which lost 2 bases and 13 bases, there was a span of 17 bases. Germline V gene sequence: CDR1 MNHEY, CDR2 SMNVEV (reference sequence). The CDR3 runs 13 residues. The CDR3 spells CASSLNFGGTFTF. The CDR3 region has the DNA TGTGCCAGCAGTTTAAACTTCGGCGGAACATTCACCTTC.

The chain employs TRBV25-1 and TRBJ2-7; 11 bases line up with TRBD1. The CDR3 spans 16 residues. Germline CDR1 reads MGHDK; CDR2 reads SYGVNS. V was clipped by 5 bases and J by 2 bases; unmatched bases: 8. The CDR3 DNA reads TGTGCCAGCAGTCCTCGTGGACAGGGGGCGACCTACGAGCAGTACTTC. Protein product: CASSPRGQGATYEQYF.

The V call is TRBV5-1, the J call TRBJ1-1; 7 bases map to TRBD1. CDR1 SGHRS and CDR2 YFSETQ come from the germline V gene. CDR3 length: 14 amino acids. Trimming took 4 bases from V and 6 from J; bases not matched to a gene: 9. The CDR3: CASSLSTGKPEAFF. In DNA form, the CDR3 reads TGCGCCAGCAGCCTATCGACAGGGAAGCCTGAAGCTTTCTTT. The entire variable domain, with the rest obtained from reference TRBV5-1 and TRBJ1-1, is as follows: KAGVTQTPRYLIKTRGQQVTLSCSPISGHRSVSWYQQTPGQGLQFLFEYFSETQRNKGNFPGRFSGRQFSNSRSEMNVSTLELGDSALYLCASSLSTGKPEAFFGQGTRLTVV.

Turning to this clone: Other nucleotide sequences from this sample produce the same CDR3. This chain links TRBV5-1 with TRBJ1-1; D remains ambiguous. Between the trimmed V and J ends, which lost 2 bases and 1 base, there was a span of 6 bases. The CDR3 runs to 13 residues. The germline gives CDR1 SGHRS, CDR2 YFSETQ. Here the CDR3 reads CASSFSGNTEAFF. DNA for the CDR3: TGCGCCAGCAGCTTTTCGGGGAACACTGAAGCTTTCTTT.

The rearrangement links TRBV7-9 to TRBJ2-7; tentative D call: TRBD2 (5 bases). The germline V gene encodes CDR1 SEHNR and CDR2 FQNEAQ (reference sequence). This CDR3 has 14 residues. V lost 1 base, J lost 1 base, and 8 bases lay in between. The CDR3 DNA reads TGTGCCAGCAGCTTAGGGGAGTGGTCCTACGAGCAGTACTTC. Encoded protein: CASSLGEWSYEQYF. Full variable domain (rest looked up from reference TRBV7-9 and TRBJ2-7): DTGVSQNPRHKITKRGQNVTFRCDPISEHNRLYWYRQTLGQGPEFLTYFQNEAQLEKSRLLSDRFSAERPKGSFSTLEIQRTEQGDSAMYLCASSLGEWSYEQYFGPGTRLTVT.

The rearrangement uses TRBV29-1 and TRBJ2-7, with D possibly being TRBD2 (7 bases). Germline loops: CDR1 SQVTM, CDR2 ANQGSEA. Trimming left V 4 bases short and J 5 bases short, with 15 bases between. The CDR3 has 13 residues. CDR3 DNA: TGCAGCGTTGGGCCTGGCGGGGGCGACGAGCAGTACTTC. Protein product: CSVGPGGGDEQYF.

This clone was seen a single time. The CDR3 nucleotides read TGTGCCAGCACAACAGGGGCGCACACTGAAGCTTTCTTT. Translating gives CASTTGAHTEAFF. This chain links TRBV25-1 with TRBJ1-1, with 7 bases aligning to TRBD1. The CDR3 consists of 13 residues. Germline V gene lookup returns CDR1 MGHDK and CDR2 SYGVNS. V gave up 7 bases and J gave up 3 bases; unmatched junction bases: 5.

The V call is TRBV27, the J call TRBJ2-7, with 8 bases matching TRBD1. With V trimmed by 10 bases and J by 2 bases, 7 bases remained unmatched. The germline gives CDR1 MNHEY, CDR2 SMNVEV (reference sequence). The CDR3 is made up of 13 amino acids. This chain's CDR3 is CATGEDRAYEQYF. The CDR3 nucleotides read TGTGCCACCGGGGAGGACAGGGCCTACGAGCAGTACTTC.

The genes are TRBV4-1 and TRBJ1-5; D call uncertain. V was clipped by 2 bases and J by 3 bases, with 5 bases between them. The CDR3 has 13 residues. CDR1 and CDR2 (germline): MGHRA, YSYEKL. CDR3 region: CASSQRSNQPQHF. DNA of the CDR3: TGCGCCAGCAGCCAACGATCCAATCAGCCCCAGCATTTT.

This clone was seen only once. The V call is TRBV2, the J call TRBJ2-1; no clear D. The CDR3 contains 16 residues. V lost 2 bases and J lost 0, with 11 bases in between. Germline values: CDR1 SNHLY, CDR2 FYNNEI. The CDR3 nucleotides are TGTGCCAGCAGTGAAATCACCTTTGACTCCTACAATGAGCAGTTCTTC. Translation: CASSEITFDSYNEQFF.

V is TRBV6-6 and J is TRBJ2-2; unclear D gene. CDR1 and CDR2 from the germline V gene are MNHNY and SVGAGI (reference sequence). This CDR3 contains 11 residues. With 6 bases removed from V and 5 bases from J, the gap between germline ends came to 4 bases. CDR3 amino acids: CASRETGELFF. The CDR3 DNA reads as TGTGCCAGCAGGGAGACCGGGGAGCTGTTTTTT.

The chain employs TRBV7-9 and TRBJ2-5; 9 bases map to TRBD2. Trimming at V came to 5 bases and at J to 4 bases, leaving 14 bases not matched to a gene. Germline CDR1 is SEHNR and CDR2 is FQNEAQ (reference sequence). The CDR3 totals 17 residues. Here the CDR3 reads CASSHPLAGATGETQYF. Here the CDR3 DNA reads TGTGCCAGCAGCCACCCCTTAGCGGGGGCTACGGGAGAGACCCAGTACTTC.

The rearrangement uses TRBV29-1 and TRBJ1-2; D perhaps matches TRBD1 (5 bases). Germline-derived CDR1 and CDR2 are SQVTM and ANQGSEA. Trimming took off 4 bases at V and 0 bases at J, with 9 bases between the two ends. This CDR3 comprises 13 residues. CDR3: CSVGDVSNYGYTF. In nucleotides, the CDR3 is TGCAGCGTTGGGGACGTATCTAACTATGGCTACACCTTC.